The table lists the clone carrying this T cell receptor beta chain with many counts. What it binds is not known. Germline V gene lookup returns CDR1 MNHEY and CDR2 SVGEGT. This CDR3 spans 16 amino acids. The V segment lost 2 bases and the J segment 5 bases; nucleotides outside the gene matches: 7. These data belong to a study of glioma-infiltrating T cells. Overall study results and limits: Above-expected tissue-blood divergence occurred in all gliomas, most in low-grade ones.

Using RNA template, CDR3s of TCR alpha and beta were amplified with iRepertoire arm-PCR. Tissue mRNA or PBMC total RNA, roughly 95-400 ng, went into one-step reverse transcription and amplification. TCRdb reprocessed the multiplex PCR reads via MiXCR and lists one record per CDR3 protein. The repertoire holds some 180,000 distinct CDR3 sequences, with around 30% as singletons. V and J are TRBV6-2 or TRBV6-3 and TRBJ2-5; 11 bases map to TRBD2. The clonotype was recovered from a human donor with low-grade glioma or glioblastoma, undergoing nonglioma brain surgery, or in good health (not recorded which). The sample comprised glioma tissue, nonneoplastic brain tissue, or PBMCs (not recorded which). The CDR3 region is CASSYGLAGGTETQYF. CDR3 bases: TGTGCCAGCAGTTACGGGCTAGCGGGAGGAACCGAGACCCAGTACTTC.